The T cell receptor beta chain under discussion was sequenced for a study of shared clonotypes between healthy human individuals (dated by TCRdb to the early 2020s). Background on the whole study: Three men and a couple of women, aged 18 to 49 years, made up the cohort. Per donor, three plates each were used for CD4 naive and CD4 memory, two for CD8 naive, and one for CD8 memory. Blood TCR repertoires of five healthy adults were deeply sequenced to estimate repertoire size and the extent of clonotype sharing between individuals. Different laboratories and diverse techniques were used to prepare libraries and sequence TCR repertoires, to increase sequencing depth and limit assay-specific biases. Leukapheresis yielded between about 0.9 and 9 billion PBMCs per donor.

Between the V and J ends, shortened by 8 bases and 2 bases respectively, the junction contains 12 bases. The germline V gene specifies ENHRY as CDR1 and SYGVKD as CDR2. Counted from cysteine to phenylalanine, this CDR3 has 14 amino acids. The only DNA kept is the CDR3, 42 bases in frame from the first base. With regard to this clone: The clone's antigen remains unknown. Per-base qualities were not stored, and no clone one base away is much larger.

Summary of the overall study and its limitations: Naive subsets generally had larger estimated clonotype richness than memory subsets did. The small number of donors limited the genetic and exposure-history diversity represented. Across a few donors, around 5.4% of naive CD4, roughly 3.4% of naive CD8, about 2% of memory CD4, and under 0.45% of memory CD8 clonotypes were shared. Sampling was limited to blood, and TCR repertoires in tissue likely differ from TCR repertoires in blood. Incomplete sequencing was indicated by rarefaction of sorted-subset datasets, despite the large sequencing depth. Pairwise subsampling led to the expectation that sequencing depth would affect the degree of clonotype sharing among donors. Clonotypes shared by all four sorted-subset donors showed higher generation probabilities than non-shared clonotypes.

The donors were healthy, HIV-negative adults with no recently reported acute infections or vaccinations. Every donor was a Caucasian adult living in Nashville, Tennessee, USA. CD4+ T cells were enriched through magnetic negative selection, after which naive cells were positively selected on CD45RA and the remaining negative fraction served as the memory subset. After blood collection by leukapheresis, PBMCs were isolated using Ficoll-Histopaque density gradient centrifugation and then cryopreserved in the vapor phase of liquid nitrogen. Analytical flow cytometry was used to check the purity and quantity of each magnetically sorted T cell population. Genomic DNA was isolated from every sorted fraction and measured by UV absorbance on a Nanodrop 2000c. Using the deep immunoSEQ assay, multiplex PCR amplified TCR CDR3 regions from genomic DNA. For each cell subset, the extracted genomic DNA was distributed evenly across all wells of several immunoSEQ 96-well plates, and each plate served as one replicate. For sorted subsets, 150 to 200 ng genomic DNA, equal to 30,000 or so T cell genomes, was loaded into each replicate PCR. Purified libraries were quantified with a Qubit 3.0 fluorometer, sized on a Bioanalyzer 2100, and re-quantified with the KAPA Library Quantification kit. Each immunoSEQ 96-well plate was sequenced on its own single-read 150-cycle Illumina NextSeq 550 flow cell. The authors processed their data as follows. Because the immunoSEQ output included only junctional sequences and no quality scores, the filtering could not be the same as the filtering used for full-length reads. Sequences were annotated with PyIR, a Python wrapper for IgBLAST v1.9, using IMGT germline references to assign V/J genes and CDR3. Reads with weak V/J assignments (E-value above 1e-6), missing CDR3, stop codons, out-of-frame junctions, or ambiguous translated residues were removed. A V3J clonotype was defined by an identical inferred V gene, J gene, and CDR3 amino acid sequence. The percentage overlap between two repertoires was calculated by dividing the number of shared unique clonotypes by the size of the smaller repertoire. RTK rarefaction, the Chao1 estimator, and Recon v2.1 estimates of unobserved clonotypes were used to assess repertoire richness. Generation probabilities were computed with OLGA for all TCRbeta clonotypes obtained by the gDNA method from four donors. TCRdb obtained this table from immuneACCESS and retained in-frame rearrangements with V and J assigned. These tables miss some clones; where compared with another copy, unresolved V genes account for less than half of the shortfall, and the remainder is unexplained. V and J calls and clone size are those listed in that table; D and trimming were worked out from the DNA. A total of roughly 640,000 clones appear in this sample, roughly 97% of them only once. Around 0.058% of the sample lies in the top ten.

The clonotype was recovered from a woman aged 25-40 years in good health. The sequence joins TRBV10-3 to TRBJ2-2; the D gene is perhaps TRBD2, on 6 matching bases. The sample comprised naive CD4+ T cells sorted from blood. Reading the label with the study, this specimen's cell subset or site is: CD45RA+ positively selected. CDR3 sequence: CAIHGRLNTGELFF. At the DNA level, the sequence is TGTGCCATCCATGGGAGGCTTAACACCGGGGAGCTGTTTTTT.